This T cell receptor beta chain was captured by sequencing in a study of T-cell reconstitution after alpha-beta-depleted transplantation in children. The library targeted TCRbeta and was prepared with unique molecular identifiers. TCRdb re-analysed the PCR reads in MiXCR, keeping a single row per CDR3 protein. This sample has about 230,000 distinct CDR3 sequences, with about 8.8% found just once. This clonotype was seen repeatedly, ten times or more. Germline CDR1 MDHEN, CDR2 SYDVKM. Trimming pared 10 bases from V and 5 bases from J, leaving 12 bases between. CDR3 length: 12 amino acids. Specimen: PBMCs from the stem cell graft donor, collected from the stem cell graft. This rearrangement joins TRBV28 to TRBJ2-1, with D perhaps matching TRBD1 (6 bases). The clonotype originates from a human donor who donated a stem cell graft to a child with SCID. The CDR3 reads CATQGGHNEQFF. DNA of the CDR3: TGTGCCACTCAAGGGGGACACAATGAGCAGTTCTTC.